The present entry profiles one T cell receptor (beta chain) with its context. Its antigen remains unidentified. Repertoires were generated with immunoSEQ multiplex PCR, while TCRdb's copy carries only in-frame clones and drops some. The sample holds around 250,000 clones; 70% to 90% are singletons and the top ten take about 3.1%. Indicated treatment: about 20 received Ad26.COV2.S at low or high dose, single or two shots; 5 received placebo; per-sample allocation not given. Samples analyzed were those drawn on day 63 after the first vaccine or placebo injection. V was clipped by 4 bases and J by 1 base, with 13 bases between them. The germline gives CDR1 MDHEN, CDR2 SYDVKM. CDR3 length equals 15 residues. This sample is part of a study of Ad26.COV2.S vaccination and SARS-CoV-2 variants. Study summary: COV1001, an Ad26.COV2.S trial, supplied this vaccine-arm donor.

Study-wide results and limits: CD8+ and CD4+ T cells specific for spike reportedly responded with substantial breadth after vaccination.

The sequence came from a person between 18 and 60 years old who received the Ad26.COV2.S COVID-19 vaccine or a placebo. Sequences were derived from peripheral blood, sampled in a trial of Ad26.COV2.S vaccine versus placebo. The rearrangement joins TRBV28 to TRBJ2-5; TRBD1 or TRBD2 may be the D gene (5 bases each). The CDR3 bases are TGTGCCAGCAGTTGGGGCGGGCGCCTCCAAGAGACCCAGTACTTC. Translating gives CASSWGGRLQETQYF.